The clone carrying this TCR beta chain was counted many times. Its antigen is unidentified. This sample is part of a study of T cells in Graves' hyperthyroidism and ophthalmopathy. Broader study findings: The authors' 13 V-J model separated ophthalmopathy from stable hyperthyroidism.

V was shortened by 0 bases and J by 0 bases, with 13 bases between the two germline ends. This CDR3 region has 17 residues. Germline loops: CDR1 SGDLS, CDR2 YYNGEE. TCR beta CDR3 regions were amplified from RNA. A set of HTBI primers served as the primers for a first-round RT-PCR of the TCR CDR3. TCRdb passed the multiplex PCR reads through MiXCR, listing each CDR3 protein once. The sample lists around 500,000 distinct CDR3 sequences, roughly 14% occurring once. Hyperthyroidism in the patients, aged 18 to 65, was newly diagnosed and under 2 months in duration. Patients having uncontrolled infection, another autoimmune disease, pregnancy or lactation were not included. Cells are PBMCs isolated from roughly 9.3 ml of fresh blood.

Source material: blood. V is TRBV9 and J is TRBJ2-1, with D perhaps assigned TRBD1 or TRBD2 (5 bases each). The sequence was collected from a woman aged 18-29 years with Graves' hyperthyroidism. The CDR3 coding sequence is TGTGCCAGCAGCGTAGGCGGGCGACAGAGCTCCTACAATGAGCAGTTCTTC. It codes for CASSVGGRQSSYNEQFF.